Below are 14 T cell receptor beta chains sequenced from a single sample in a study of radiotherapy plus CTLA-4 blockade in lung cancer. Libraries were prepared by immunoSEQ multiplex PCR; TCRdb keeps only in-frame clonotypes and omits some of them. The sample has about 51,000 clones; roughly three quarters are singletons. The specimen comprised peripheral blood, sampled from a patient treated with radiotherapy plus ipilimumab. These receptors all stem from a human donor with non-small cell lung cancer who had a complete response to radiotherapy plus ipilimumab.

This clone appeared once. The CDR3 loop reads CASSPRTGGGYNEQFF. The CDR3 DNA is TGTGCCAGCTCACCCAGGACAGGGGGAGGATACAATGAGCAGTTCTTC. The chain couples TRBV18 to TRBJ2-1, with TRBD1 matching over 10 bases. The germline gives CDR1 KGHSH, CDR2 LQKENI. The CDR3 runs to 16 residues. V trimming: 3 bases; J trimming: 4 bases; junction bases outside the gene matches: 6.

V is TRBV29-1 and J is TRBJ2-5; 9 bases agree with TRBD1. After removal of 8 bases from V and 5 bases from J, the junction contained 9 bases not matched to a gene. The CDR3 is 13 amino acids. The V gene's germline CDR1 is SQVTM and CDR2 ANQGSEA. CDR3 amino acids: CSSDTGGAETQYF. Written as DNA, the CDR3 is TGCAGCTCCGACACAGGGGGCGCGGAGACCCAGTACTTC.

The chain links TRBV10-1 to TRBJ2-2; TRBD1 agrees at 7 bases. Germline V CDR1 and CDR2: WNHNN, SYGVQD (reference sequence). V was pared by 6 bases and J by 0 bases, with 4 bases of the junction left unmatched. The CDR3 sequence is 15 residues long. The CDR3 DNA follows: TGCGCCAGCAGCCCCGGGACAGCGAACACCGGGGAGCTGTTTTTT. It codes for CASSPGTANTGELFF.

The chain uses TRBV2 and TRBJ2-5; TRBD2 might be the D (6 bases). The J call could be wrong; TRBJ2-7 is a better fit for the DNA end. The CDR3 is 18 residues long. Germline V gives CDR1 SNHLY, CDR2 FYNNEI. CDR3 DNA sequence: TGTGCCAGCAGTGGTGGGGGGTATCAGGGAAGAGATTCCTACGAGCAGTACTTC. The encoded protein is CASSGGGYQGRDSYEQYF.

The V call is TRBV5-4, the J call TRBJ2-7; 7 bases map to TRBD2. Germline V lookup: CDR1 SGHNT, CDR2 YYREEE (reference sequence). The CDR3 has 14 residues. V trimming: 2 bases; J trimming: 0 bases; junction bases outside the gene matches: 2. The CDR3 DNA sequence: TGTGCCAGCAGCTTTGCGGGGGACTCCTACGAGCAGTACTTC. This codes for CASSFAGDSYEQYF.

V is TRBV5-6 and J is TRBJ2-3; tentatively, D is TRBD2 (5 bases). Germline V gene data show CDR1 as SGHDT and CDR2 as YYEEEE. CDR3 length: 16 residues. Trimming cost V 0 bases and J 0 bases, with 11 bases left between them. CDR3 nucleotide sequence: TGTGCCAGCAGCTTGGCGGGATACGCCAGCACAGATACGCAGTATTTT. Residues: CASSLAGYASTDTQYF.

The rearrangement links TRBV11-2 to TRBJ1-5, with 7 bases that match TRBD1. The junction had 5 bases not matched to a gene; V was cut back by 0 bases and J by 6 bases. This CDR3 is built from 15 residues. Germline V CDR1 and CDR2: SGHAT, FQNNGV. The CDR3 is CASSLDTGVGQPQHF. Written as DNA, the CDR3 is TGTGCCAGCAGCTTAGATACAGGGGTGGGTCAGCCCCAGCATTTT.

This sequence joins TRBV2 and TRBJ2-2; 8 nucleotides align to TRBD1. Unmatched junction bases numbered 2, after V lost 6 bases and J lost 2 bases. Germline assignment: CDR1 SNHLY and CDR2 FYNNEI. This CDR3 is 14 amino acids long. CDR3 amino acids: CASRGQGNTGELFF. The CDR3, as DNA: TGTGCCAGCAGAGGACAGGGAAACACCGGGGAGCTGTTTTTT.

This clone appeared once. The chain couples TRBV19 to TRBJ2-3; perhaps TRBD2 as D (6 bases). The germline gives CDR1 LNHDA, CDR2 SQIVND (reference sequence). V lost 5 bases, J lost 5 bases, and 17 bases lay in between. The CDR3 contains 15 residues. The CDR3 loop reads CASSSGSFRVDTQYF. The CDR3 DNA sequence: TGTGCCAGTAGTTCCGGGAGTTTCCGTGTAGATACGCAGTATTTT.

The chain combines TRBV5-1 with TRBJ1-2; possible D gene TRBD1, 5 bases. V lost 4 bases and J 1 base, leaving 14 bases between the germline ends. The CDR3 has 15 residues. Germline lookup yields CDR1 SGHRS and CDR2 YFSETQ. The CDR3 region has the DNA TGCGCCAGCAGCCATTCGACAGATTTTAACTATGGCTACACCTTC. Translating gives CASSHSTDFNYGYTF.

By proportion, this clone is medium-sized. The V gene is TRBV10-1, the J gene TRBJ2-3; the match to TRBD1 covers 9 bases. CDR3 size: 15 residues. Losses at the gene ends were 6 bases for V and 1 base for J; bases not matched to a gene: 5. Per the germline V gene, CDR1 is WNHNN and CDR2 is SYGVQD (reference sequence). The CDR3, as DNA: TGCGCCAGCAGCCCACGGACAGGGGGCACAGATACGCAGTATTTT. Translation: CASSPRTGGTDTQYF.

The genes are TRBV18 and TRBJ2-5, with 9 nucleotides matching TRBD1. CDR3 length: 18 residues. CDR1 and CDR2 (germline): KGHSH, LQKENI. V was pared by 2 bases and J by 3 bases, with 13 bases of the junction left unmatched. The CDR3 sequence: CASSPTLPGQGGEETQYF. The CDR3 DNA reads as TGTGCCAGCTCACCAACCCTTCCGGGACAGGGAGGAGAAGAGACCCAGTACTTC.

This rearrangement joins TRBV7-2 to TRBJ1-3; tentatively, D is TRBD1 (5 bases). This CDR3 is built from 16 residues. With 1 base removed from V and 1 base from J, the gap between germline ends came to 11 bases. In germline, CDR1 is SGHTA, CDR2 FQGNSA. CDR3 residues: CASSLGQPISGNTIYF. CDR3 sequence (DNA): TGTGCCAGCAGCTTAGGACAGCCGATTTCTGGAAACACCATATATTTT.

In this sample, this clone turned up a few times. The J gene is TRBJ1-1, the V gene TRBV5-1; D remains unclear. V lost 3 bases and J lost 7, with 19 bases in between. The CDR3 consists of 15 residues. Germline V gives CDR1 SGHRS, CDR2 YFSETQ. CDR3 in amino acids: CASSSRSGSPIEAFF. The DNA for the CDR3 is TGCGCCAGCAGCTCCCGTTCGGGGTCGCCGATTGAAGCTTTCTTT.